This passage covers 32 T cell receptor beta chains from one sample sequenced in a study of vaccination and CD4 T cells after COVID-19 (dated by TCRdb to about 2022). The method behind the library was PCR. TCRdb names Illumina iSeq 100 as the instrument used. At the Johns Hopkins FTIC core, DNA from the cultured CD4+ T cells underwent TCR sequencing with the Oncomine TCR Beta short-read assay. The public sequencing data were trimmed at Q25 with fastp and processed into clonotypes with MiXCR by TCRdb, which kept only in-frame beta chains. Rows are combined by CDR3 protein, so each entry shows the most common genes and DNA. The sample table contains about 25,000 distinct CDR3 sequences; only one count was recorded for more than 40% of them. 5% to 6.5% of the sample is in the top ten clones. The treatment or condition label of this sample denotes: approximately nine-day PBMC culture with coronavirus spike peptide pools or control peptides (ViraFEST assay).

Antigen specificity for these receptors is unknown. What was sequenced was CD4+ T cells from blood, cultured in vitro. The receptors stem from a human donor who had recovered from COVID-19.

This clonotype was observed a handful of times. The V call is TRBV24-1, the J call TRBJ1-1; 10 bases fit TRBD1. The trim removed 5 bases at V and 6 bases at J, leaving 8 bases unmatched. CDR3 length equals 15 residues. Germline V gives CDR1 KGHDR, CDR2 SFDVKD. CDR3 bases: TGTGCCACCAGTGCCCAGGACAGGGGGGATTCTGAAGCTTTCTTT. Its translation: CATSAQDRGDSEAFF.

This chain joins TRBV12-3 or TRBV12-4 and TRBJ2-1; 14 bases align to TRBD2. The CDR3 totals 18 residues. Losses at the gene ends were 8 bases for V and 2 bases for J; bases not matched to a gene: 11. CDR3 DNA: TGTGCCAGCTCCTCCGGGACTAGCGGGGGCTTCACCTACAATGAGCAGTTCTTC. It yields the protein CASSSGTSGGFTYNEQFF.

This chain connects TRBV11-2 to TRBJ2-1; the D gene is possibly TRBD2 (6 bases). V was trimmed by 0 bases and J by 13 bases, leaving 16 bases between them. The CDR3 runs to 14 residues. Germline assignment: CDR1 SGHAT and CDR2 FQNNGV. The CDR3 reads CASSLEWRAPGQFF. As DNA, the CDR3 is TGTGCCAGCAGCTTAGAGTGGAGGGCACCGGGCCAGTTCTTC.

This rearrangement joins TRBV27 to TRBJ2-3; no clear D. V lost 5 bases and J lost 4, with 19 bases in between. The CDR3 extends over 16 amino acids. Germline values: CDR1 MNHEY, CDR2 SMNVEV (reference sequence). Here the CDR3 DNA reads TGTGCCAGCAGTCCATGGGCAACAGCGTCGGCAGATACGCAGTATTTT. It yields the protein CASSPWATASADTQYF.

The rearrangement joins TRBV30 to TRBJ1-2; D ambiguous. Germline CDR1 GTSNPN, CDR2 SVGIG (reference sequence). There are 12 residues in the CDR3. The V end was cut by 3 bases, the J end by 5 bases, with 10 bases between. CDR3 nucleotide sequence: TGTGCCTGGAGCGAGACCAGGTATGGCTACACCTTC. Its translation: CAWSETRYGYTF.

In this sample, this clonotype turned up a few times. The gene calls are TRBV6-4 and TRBJ2-7; D tentatively fits TRBD1 or TRBD2 (5 bases each). V gave up 2 bases and J gave up 6 bases, with 11 bases separating them. This CDR3 comprises 13 residues. The germline V gene has CDR1 MRHNA and CDR2 SNTAGT. The CDR3 loop reads CASSDEAGAEQYF. The CDR3 nucleotides read TGTGCCAGCAGTGACGAGGCCGGGGCCGAGCAGTACTTC.

The V call is TRBV28, the J call TRBJ2-7, with D perhaps matching TRBD2 (6 bases). CDR1 MDHEN and CDR2 SYDVKM come from the germline V gene. Deletions cut 3 bases from V and 5 bases from J, with 11 bases between. The CDR3 contains 13 residues. CDR3 DNA sequence: TGTGCCAGCAGTTTGTCCGGGAGCGACGAGCAGTACTTC. Protein product: CASSLSGSDEQYF.

This clonotype turned up a few times. The genes are TRBV28 and TRBJ1-1; TRBD1 is a possible D gene (5 bases). The V gene lost 4 bases and the J gene lost 1 base, with 10 bases spanning the gap. Germline CDR1 is MDHEN and CDR2 is SYDVKM. The CDR3 loop spans 14 amino acids. CDR3 sequence reads: CASSYWGENTEAFF. The CDR3 DNA follows: TGTGCCAGCAGTTACTGGGGGGAGAACACTGAAGCTTTCTTT.

This clonotype was seen a handful of times. The V and J genes are TRBV24-1 and TRBJ2-5; 9 nucleotides match TRBD1. Germline CDR1 KGHDR, CDR2 SFDVKD. This CDR3 comprises 16 residues. V gave up 4 bases and J gave up 3 bases; unmatched junction bases: 8. This chain's CDR3 is CATSEFGQGKEETQYF. As DNA, the CDR3 is TGTGCCACCAGTGAGTTTGGACAGGGGAAAGAAGAGACCCAGTACTTC.

This clonotype was seen a handful of times. This chain joins TRBV7-9 and TRBJ1-2; perhaps TRBD1 as D (6 bases). V was shortened by 5 bases and J by 0 bases, with 10 bases between the two germline ends. From germline, CDR1 is SEHNR and CDR2 FQNEAQ (reference sequence). CDR3 length: 14 amino acids. The CDR3 DNA sequence: TGTGCCAGCAGCCGCGGACAGACTAACTATGGCTACACCTTC. It specifies CASSRGQTNYGYTF.

The sample holds a few counts of this clonotype. CDR3 nucleotide sequence: TGTGCCAGCAGTTACCAGGGAGGCAGCACTGAAGCTTTCTTT. Translated: CASSYQGGSTEAFF. The V call is TRBV6-5, the J call TRBJ1-1; possibly TRBD1 for D (5 bases). Trimming stripped 2 bases from V and 4 bases from J, with 11 bases between. In germline, CDR1 is MNHEY, CDR2 SVGAGI. The CDR3 length is 14 residues.

This sequence joins TRBV6-1 and TRBJ2-2, with D perhaps matching TRBD1 (6 bases). The CDR3 has 16 residues. Between the trimmed V and J ends, which lost 6 bases and 5 bases, there was a span of 19 bases. The V gene's germline CDR1 is MNHNS and CDR2 SASEGT. CDR3 bases: TGTGCCAGCAGGCCCCTACAGGGACGGAGTACCGGGGAGCTGTTTTTT. It is translated as CASRPLQGRSTGELFF.

The chain employs TRBV6-1 and TRBJ1-5; unclear D gene. The ends were cut back, 11 bases at V and 6 bases at J, with 17 bases in the middle. Germline CDR1 MNHNS, CDR2 SASEGT. The CDR3 has 13 residues. The CDR3 loop is CAVLLRDGQPQHF. CDR3 coding DNA: TGTGCCGTTCTATTAAGGGATGGTCAGCCCCAGCATTTT.

This chain joins TRBV7-2 and TRBJ2-1; D not resolved. Trimming took off 2 bases at V and 0 bases at J, with 2 bases between the two ends. Germline V gene sequence: CDR1 SGHTA, CDR2 FQGNSA. The CDR3 length is 13 residues. This chain's CDR3 is CASSLTSYNEQFF. CDR3 coding DNA: TGTGCCAGCAGCTTAACCTCCTACAATGAGCAGTTCTTC.

This clonotype was observed a few times. This sequence joins TRBV20-1 and TRBJ2-7; tentatively, D is TRBD2 (5 bases). V shed 3 bases and J shed 2 bases, with 14 bases lying between them. The length of the CDR3 is 14 residues. In germline, CDR1 is DFQATT, CDR2 SNEGSKA (reference sequence). The DNA for the CDR3 is TGCAGTGCTAGGCCCGGGATTTTAACCTACGAGCAGTACTTC. This sequence encodes CSARPGILTYEQYF.

This sequence joins TRBV28 and TRBJ2-2; unclear D gene. From germline, CDR1 is MDHEN and CDR2 SYDVKM. V gave up 5 bases and J gave up 0 bases, with 10 bases separating them. The CDR3 is 15 amino acids. The chain's CDR3 is CASSTHPANTGELFF. Here the CDR3 DNA reads TGTGCCAGCAGTACCCATCCCGCGAACACCGGGGAGCTGTTTTTT.

The rearrangement uses TRBV5-1 and TRBJ1-5; 8 nucleotides agree with TRBD1. CDR3 size: 15 residues. Germline V gene lookup returns CDR1 SGHRS and CDR2 YFSETQ. With 4 bases clipped from V and 2 bases from J, the junction kept 5 bases outside the gene matches. CDR3 sequence (DNA): TGCGCCAGCAGCACTTCAGGGGGCGGCAATCAGCCCCAGCATTTT. Its translation is CASSTSGGGNQPQHF.

In its sample, this clonotype was seen a few times. This rearrangement joins TRBV20-1 to TRBJ2-4; the D is unclear. The CDR3 is 10 residues long. Germline V gives CDR1 DFQATT, CDR2 SNEGSKA (reference sequence). V was trimmed by 4 bases and J by 2 bases, leaving 0 bases between them. The CDR3 spells CSATKNIQYF. The DNA for the CDR3 is TGCAGTGCTACCAAAAACATTCAGTACTTC.

This clonotype was picked up a small number of times. This sequence joins TRBV24-1 and TRBJ2-7; TRBD1 is a possible D gene (6 bases). V lost 7 bases and J 2 bases, leaving 23 bases between the germline ends. Germline-derived CDR1 and CDR2 are KGHDR and SFDVKD. The CDR3 contains 17 residues. The CDR3 here is CATRSGYLRDKPYEQYF. The CDR3 bases are TGTGCCACCAGATCGGGCTATCTCCGGGACAAGCCCTACGAGCAGTACTTC.

This clonotype was seen a handful of times. The rearrangement links TRBV11-2 to TRBJ2-7; D tentatively reads TRBD1 or TRBD2 (5 bases each). Germline CDR1 reads SGHAT; CDR2 reads FQNNGV. V was cut by 0 bases and J by 1 base, with 16 bases left in between. The CDR3 runs 17 residues. CDR3 protein: CASSLDFLRDGSYEQYF. For the CDR3, the DNA is TGTGCCAGCAGCTTAGATTTCCTGAGGGACGGTTCCTACGAGCAGTACTTC.

The chain carries TRBV11-3 and TRBJ2-6, with TRBD1 identical over 7 bases. The CDR3 has 20 residues. Germline V gene lookup returns CDR1 SGHNT and CDR2 YENEEA. V lost 0 bases, J lost 0 bases, and 11 bases stayed unmatched. This CDR3 is CASSLEAWTGPSSGANVLTF. The DNA for the CDR3 is TGTGCCAGCAGCTTAGAGGCCTGGACAGGACCCAGCTCTGGGGCCAACGTCCTGACTTTC.

The chain couples TRBV19 to TRBJ2-5; D unclear. The CDR3 is 14 amino acids. Germline CDR1 reads LNHDA; CDR2 reads SQIVND (reference sequence). Trimming removed 9 bases from V and 1 base from J, with 15 bases in between. The DNA for the CDR3 is TGTGCCAGCAGTGGCAGGACCTCCCAAGAGACCCAGTACTTC. Its translation: CASSGRTSQETQYF. The complete variable domain, with remaining parts taken from reference TRBV19 and TRBJ2-5, reads DGGITQSPKYLFRKEGQNVTLSCEQNLNHDAMYWYRQDPGQGLRLIYYSQIVNDFQKGDIAEGYSVSREKKESFPLTVTSAQKNPTAFYLCASSGRTSQETQYFGPGTRLLVL.

This clonotype was observed once. V usage is TRBV6-1 and J usage is TRBJ2-7; the match to TRBD2 covers 12 bases. V was clipped by 1 base and J by 6 bases; unmatched bases: 4. Germline CDR1 is MNHNS and CDR2 is SASEGT. The CDR3 contains 15 residues. In nucleotides, the CDR3 is TGTGCCAGCAGTGAAGTATCTAGCGGGGGGGCCGAGCAGTACTTC. This codes for CASSEVSSGGAEQYF.

This clonotype was seen only a few times. This chain links TRBV10-3 with TRBJ1-5, with 7 bases aligning to TRBD1. CDR1 is ENHRY, CDR2 SYGVKD, per germline. The CDR3 sequence is 17 residues long. V lost 3 bases, J lost 4 bases, and 12 bases stayed unmatched. The CDR3 DNA is TGTGCCATCAGTGACCCGAGTGCGACAGGGCGGAATCAGCCCCAGCATTTT. The encoded protein is CAISDPSATGRNQPQHF.

This rearrangement joins TRBV19 to TRBJ2-7; the match to TRBD1 covers 8 bases. The CDR3 is made up of 15 amino acids. The V and J ends lost 3 bases and 3 bases, in that order; junction bases with no gene match: 7. CDR1 is LNHDA, CDR2 SQIVND, per germline (reference sequence). Here the CDR3 DNA reads TGTGCCAGTAGTATTGCCGGGACAGGTAACTACGAGCAGTACTTC. It translates to CASSIAGTGNYEQYF.

This chain uses TRBV29-1 with TRBJ1-1, with D tentatively TRBD1 (5 bases). Looked up from germline, CDR1 is SQVTM and CDR2 is ANQGSEA. Deletions cut 1 base from V and 11 bases from J, with 14 bases between. This CDR3 has 12 amino acids. Here the CDR3 DNA reads TGCAGCGTTGAAGGAGGGGCCCGGGGGGCTTTCTTT. Translation: CSVEGGARGAFF.

This clonotype was seen a few times. This CDR3 reads CASSVHPAPGDGYTF. In DNA, the CDR3 is TGTGCCAGCAGTGTCCACCCGGCTCCCGGGGATGGCTACACCTTC. The gene calls are TRBV6-1 and TRBJ1-2, with D unresolved. This CDR3 contains 15 residues. V shed 4 bases and J shed 6 bases, with 18 bases lying between them. Germline-derived CDR1 and CDR2 are MNHNS and SASEGT.

This clonotype appeared a few times. The gene calls are TRBV6-1 and TRBJ1-1; the D is unclear. There are 15 residues in the CDR3. The germline gives CDR1 MNHNS, CDR2 SASEGT. V was shortened by 8 bases and J by 0 bases, with 16 bases between the two germline ends. Here the CDR3 DNA reads TGTGCCAGCGGCCGGACCGTTAATATGAACACTGAAGCTTTCTTT. The encoded protein is CASGRTVNMNTEAFF.

This clonotype was seen more than once but under ten times. The chain couples TRBV4-1 to TRBJ2-3; the match to TRBD2 covers 10 bases. V lost 0 bases to trimming and J lost 4 bases; unmatched junction nucleotides: 16. The CDR3 runs 20 residues. Germline CDR1 reads MGHRA; CDR2 reads YSYEKL. CDR3 DNA: TGCGCCAGCAGCCAAGATCGGAGTCTAGCGGGAGTAGAGTGGGCAGATACGCAGTATTTT. Translated: CASSQDRSLAGVEWADTQYF.

The genes are TRBV28 and TRBJ2-3; weak D call: TRBD2 (6 bases). V was pared by 2 bases and J by 1 base, with 10 bases between. Germline lookup yields CDR1 MDHEN and CDR2 SYDVKM. The CDR3 consists of 15 residues. CDR3 bases: TGTGCCAGCAGTTTACAACTAGCTCGCACAGATACGCAGTATTTT. As protein: CASSLQLARTDTQYF.

The chain recombines TRBV28 with TRBJ2-3; 15 bases match TRBD2. Looked up from germline, CDR1 is MDHEN and CDR2 is SYDVKM. Unmatched junction bases numbered 15, after V lost 6 bases and J lost 5 bases. This CDR3 is built from 19 residues. The CDR3 spells CASSGGLAGGLFGGDTQYF. The CDR3, as DNA: TGTGCCAGCAGCGGAGGACTAGCGGGGGGGCTCTTCGGAGGAGATACGCAGTATTTT.

The chain couples TRBV27 to TRBJ2-7, with 8 bases aligning to TRBD1. Trimming removed 5 bases from V and 1 base from J; junction bases left unmatched: 10. There are 16 residues in the CDR3. CDR1 MNHEY and CDR2 SMNVEV come from the germline V gene (reference sequence). As DNA, the CDR3 is TGTGCCAGCAGTCCCCAGGCAGGGGGCATGTCCTACGAGCAGTACTTC. Amino acids: CASSPQAGGMSYEQYF.